This T cell receptor (beta chain) was obtained from a study of control samples from healthy donors and cancer patients. CDR3 length equals 15 residues. Germline CDR1 reads SGHRS; CDR2 reads YFSETQ. Trimming left V 3 bases short and J 0 bases short, with 12 bases between. Only in-frame clones appear in the TCRdb table, and some are missing; sequencing was by immunoSEQ multiplex PCR. The table includes roughly 100,000 clones, 85% to 90% detected once. The TCR comes from a young man in good health. Sequencing was done on a sample of blood. The chain recombines TRBV5-1 with TRBJ1-1, with D possibly being TRBD1 (5 bases). The CDR3 DNA is TGCGCCAGCAGCTCTGGTTCAGGGATGAACACTGAAGCTTTCTTT. Protein product: CASSSGSGMNTEAFF.